This TCR beta chain emerged from a study of technical replicates of blood from a few donors. Per the germline V gene, CDR1 is MNHEY and CDR2 is SVGAGI. Trimming took 3 bases from V and 1 from J, leaving 9 bases between them. The CDR3 is 15 residues long. Using immunoSEQ multiplex PCR, the repertoire was profiled, and TCRdb retains in-frame clones only, with some absent. The sample lists 85,000 to 90,000 clones, about 90% occurring once. The chain carries TRBV6-5 and TRBJ2-2; D is perhaps TRBD1 (5 bases). This TCR came from a human donor in good health. The sequencing sample was made of T cells isolated from PBMCs. The CDR3 loop reads CASSYFQGNTGELFF. The DNA for the CDR3 is TGTGCCAGCAGTTATTTCCAGGGGAACACCGGGGAGCTGTTTTTT.